The 14 T cell receptor beta chains below all came from one sample that was sequenced in a study of blood T cell repertoires in COVID-19. Clones were read by immunoSEQ multiplex PCR, and TCRdb kept only the in-frame ones, dropping some. This sample has roughly 260,000 clones, with roughly 82% found just once. The sequenced sample consisted of peripheral blood. The receptor source for this set is a woman older than 75 with active or convalescent COVID-19.

The chain carries TRBV3-1 (or the pseudogene TRBV3-2) and TRBJ2-2; TRBD1 is a possible D gene (6 bases). Germline V gene sequence: CDR1 LGHDT, CDR2 YNNKEL (reference sequence). Between the trimmed V and J ends, which lost 0 bases and 1 base, there was a span of 12 bases. The CDR3 length is 17 residues. The CDR3 region is CASSQDWGHGNTGELFF. The CDR3 coding sequence is TGTGCCAGCAGCCAAGATTGGGGACATGGGAACACCGGGGAGCTGTTTTTT.

This clone was observed at least ten times. The same CDR3 arises from other DNA sequences in this sample as well. The chain combines TRBV5-1 with TRBJ1-2, with 9 bases aligning to TRBD1. V was pared by 0 bases and J by 4 bases, with 4 bases of the junction left unmatched. The CDR3 is 15 residues long. Germline CDR1 reads SGHRS; CDR2 reads YFSETQ. CDR3 protein: CASSLATGGAYGYTF. The CDR3 coding sequence is TGCGCCAGCAGCTTGGCTACAGGGGGCGCCTATGGCTACACCTTC.

The chain is built from TRBV7-2 and TRBJ2-7; 12 nucleotides align to TRBD2. Trimming at V came to 5 bases and at J to 3 bases, leaving 8 bases not matched to a gene. CDR3 length: 16 amino acids. CDR1 SGHTA and CDR2 FQGNSA come from the germline V gene. CDR3 nucleotide sequence: TGTGCCAGCAGCGTATTAGGACTAGCGGGGAGCTACGAGCAGTACTTC. This translates into CASSVLGLAGSYEQYF.

In its sample, this clone was seen once. The genes are TRBV5-3 and TRBJ2-3; 12 nucleotides align to TRBD2. TRBV5-3 is an ORF, with its function uncertain. This CDR3 spans 18 amino acids. The V gene end was trimmed by 5 bases and the J gene end by 3 bases; junction bases not matched to a gene: 13. The CDR3 region is CARRKGLAGNCGTDTQYF. DNA of the CDR3: TGTGCCAGAAGGAAAGGACTAGCGGGGAATTGTGGTACAGATACGCAGTATTTT.

J is TRBJ1-1 and V is TRBV6-5; 12 nucleotides line up with TRBD1. The CDR3 runs to 14 residues. Germline CDR1 MNHEY, CDR2 SVGAGI. V lost 6 bases, J lost 8 bases, and 7 bases stayed unmatched. The chain's CDR3 is CASSRTGQGAEAFF. As DNA, the CDR3 is TGTGCCAGCAGCCGAACGGGACAGGGGGCCGAAGCTTTCTTT.

This clone was seen once. The J gene is TRBJ1-6, the V gene TRBV30; 9 bases are a match to TRBD1. The CDR3 covers 15 residues. The J segment lost 0 bases and the V segment lost 5 bases, leaving 2 bases of the junction unmatched. Germline V CDR1 and CDR2: GTSNPN, SVGIG (reference sequence). For the CDR3, the DNA is TGTGCCTGGGGACAGGGGAGCTCCTATAATTCACCCCTCCACTTT. This translates into CAWGQGSSYNSPLHF.

The rearrangement uses TRBV3-1 (or the pseudogene TRBV3-2) and TRBJ2-7; D remains unclear. CDR1 and CDR2 (germline): LGHDT, YNNKEL (reference sequence). Trimming pared 4 bases from V and 3 bases from J, leaving 4 bases between. This CDR3 has 11 amino acids. This CDR3 is CASSRHYEQYF. Here the CDR3 DNA reads TGTGCCAGCAGCCGACACTACGAGCAGTACTTC.

V gene TRBV5-6 combines with J gene TRBJ2-1, with a weak D call TRBD2 (6 bases). The V end lost 2 bases, the J end lost 6 bases, and 15 bases lay between the germline ends. Per the germline V gene, CDR1 is SGHDT and CDR2 is YYEEEE. The CDR3 length is 15 residues. The CDR3 DNA sequence: TGTGCCAGCAGCTTTGTAGCGGCCCGGCGCAATGAGCAGTTCTTC. Its translation: CASSFVAARRNEQFF.

This chain links TRBV4-1 with TRBJ1-4; 7 bases fit TRBD1. This CDR3 comprises 15 residues. Germline-derived CDR1 and CDR2 are MGHRA and YSYEKL. V lost 2 bases and J lost 6; bases outside the gene matches: 6. CDR3 coding DNA: TGCGCCAGCAGCCAACTAAGGGGGCGAGATGAAAAACTGTTTTTT. Translating gives CASSQLRGRDEKLFF.

The rearrangement joins TRBV25-1 to TRBJ2-7; possibly TRBD1 for D (7 bases). The V gene lost 3 bases and the J gene lost 2 bases, with 14 bases spanning the gap. CDR3 length equals 15 residues. The germline V gene has CDR1 MGHDK and CDR2 SYGVNS. In DNA form, the CDR3 reads TGTGCCAGCAGTGAGCGTCAGGGGGGCCCCTACGAGCAGTACTTC. Its protein product is CASSERQGGPYEQYF.

V usage is TRBV30 and J usage is TRBJ1-6; the D is unclear. There are 13 residues in the CDR3. CDR1 and CDR2 (germline): GTSNPN, SVGIG (reference sequence). V was pared by 1 base and J by 7 bases, with 8 bases between. The CDR3 sequence: CAWSGNRNSPLHF. Written as DNA, the CDR3 is TGTGCCTGGAGTGGAAATCGGAATTCACCCCTCCACTTT.

This clone appeared once. At one end the junction does not follow the germline gene, possibly because of a read error. The rearrangement joins TRBV30 to TRBJ2-2; 8 bases are a match to TRBD1. Germline values: CDR1 GTSNPN, CDR2 SVGIG (reference sequence). The CDR3 is made up of 14 amino acids. The CDR3 here is CAWTGFGYTGELFF. Written as DNA, the CDR3 is TGTGCATGGACAGGGTTTGGGTACACCGGGGAGCTGTTTTTT.

CDR3 sequence: CASSVGSGSGFFDTQYF. The CDR3 bases are TGTGCCAGCAGCGTCGGAAGCGGGAGTGGTTTTTTCGATACGCAGTATTTT. The chain combines TRBV9 with TRBJ2-3, with TRBD2 matching over 8 bases. This CDR3 contains 17 residues. Germline V gene sequence: CDR1 SGDLS, CDR2 YYNGEE. J gave up 6 bases and V 2 bases, and 14 bases lay outside the gene matches. Using reference TRBV9 and TRBJ2-3 for the parts outside the CDR3, the full variable domain is DSGVTQTPKHLITATGQRVTLRCSPRSGDLSVYWYQQSLDQGLQFLIQYYNGEERAKGNILERFSAQQFPDLHSELNLSSLELGDSALYFCASSVGSGSGFFDTQYFGPGTRLTVL.

The chain uses TRBV7-8 and TRBJ2-5, with 10 bases fitting TRBD2. Unmatched junction bases numbered 13, after V lost 4 bases and J lost 5 bases. The CDR3 covers 17 residues. Germline V gene lookup returns CDR1 SGHVS and CDR2 FQNEAQ. The CDR3 sequence is CASSSSRGLAGAETQYF. CDR3 coding DNA: TGTGCCAGCAGCTCATCTCGGGGGCTAGCGGGAGCGGAGACCCAGTACTTC. The full variable domain, rest sourced from reference TRBV7-8 and TRBJ2-5, is GAGVSQSPRYKVAKRGQDVALRCDPISGHVSLFWYQQALGQGPEFLTYFQNEAQLDKSGLPSDRFFAERPEGSVSTLKIQRTQQEDSAVYLCASSSSRGLAGAETQYFGPGTRLLVL.